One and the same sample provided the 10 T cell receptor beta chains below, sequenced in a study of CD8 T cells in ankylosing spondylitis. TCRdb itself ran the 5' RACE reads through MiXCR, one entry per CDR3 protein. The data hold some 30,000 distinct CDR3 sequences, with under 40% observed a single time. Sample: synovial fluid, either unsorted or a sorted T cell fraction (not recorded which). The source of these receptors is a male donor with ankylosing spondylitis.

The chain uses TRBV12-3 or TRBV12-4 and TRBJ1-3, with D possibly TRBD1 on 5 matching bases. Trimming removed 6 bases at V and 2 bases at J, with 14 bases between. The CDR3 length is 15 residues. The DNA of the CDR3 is TGTGCCAGCAGCCTTGGGGGGGTAGCTGGAAACACCATATATTTT. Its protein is CASSLGGVAGNTIYF.

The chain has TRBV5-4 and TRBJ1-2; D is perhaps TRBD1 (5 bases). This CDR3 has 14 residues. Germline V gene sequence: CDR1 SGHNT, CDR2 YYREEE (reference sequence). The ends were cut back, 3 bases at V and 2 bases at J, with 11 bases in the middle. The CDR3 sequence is CASSWRGGNYGYTF. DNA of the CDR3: TGTGCCAGCAGCTGGCGCGGGGGGAACTATGGCTACACCTTC.

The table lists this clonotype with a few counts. CDR3: CASSPRDVKETQYF. The CDR3 DNA is TGTGCCAGCAGTCCCCGGGACGTCAAAGAGACCCAGTACTTC. The rearrangement uses TRBV27 and TRBJ2-5; possibly TRBD1 or TRBD2 for D (5 bases each). From germline, CDR1 is MNHEY and CDR2 SMNVEV (reference sequence). CDR3 length equals 14 residues. V lost 5 bases and J 3 bases, leaving 13 bases between the germline ends.

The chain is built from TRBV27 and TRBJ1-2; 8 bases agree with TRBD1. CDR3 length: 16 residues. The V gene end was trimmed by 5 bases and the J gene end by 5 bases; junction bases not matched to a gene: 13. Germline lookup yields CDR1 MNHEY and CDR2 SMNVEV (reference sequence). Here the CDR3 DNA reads TGTGCCAGCAGTATCACTACAGGGGGTAGGAGATATGGCTACACCTTC. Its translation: CASSITTGGRRYGYTF.

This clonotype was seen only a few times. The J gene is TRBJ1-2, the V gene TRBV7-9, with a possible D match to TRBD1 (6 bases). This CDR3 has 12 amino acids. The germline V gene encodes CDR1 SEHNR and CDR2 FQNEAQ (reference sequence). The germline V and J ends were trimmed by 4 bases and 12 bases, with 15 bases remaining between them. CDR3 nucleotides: TGTGCCAGCAGCTCAGGACAGACTAGACACACCTTC. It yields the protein CASSSGQTRHTF.

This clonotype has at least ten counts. CDR3 protein: CASSGDRLEPIRGVGYTF. The DNA for the CDR3 is TGTGCCAGCAGTGGGGACAGATTGGAACCCATAAGGGGAGTTGGCTACACCTTC. The chain joins TRBV12-3 or TRBV12-4 to TRBJ1-2, with TRBD1 matching 7 bases. Losses at the gene ends were 5 bases for V and 7 bases for J; bases not matched to a gene: 22. The CDR3 extends over 18 amino acids.

The CDR3 DNA sequence: TGTGCCAGCAGCGTAGCCTCTTACAATGAGCAGTTCTTC. Translating it yields CASSVASYNEQFF. The chain couples TRBV9 to TRBJ2-1; D ambiguous. The CDR3 contains 13 residues. Germline V gene lookup returns CDR1 SGDLS and CDR2 YYNGEE. Trimming removed 0 bases at V and 4 bases at J, with 5 bases between.

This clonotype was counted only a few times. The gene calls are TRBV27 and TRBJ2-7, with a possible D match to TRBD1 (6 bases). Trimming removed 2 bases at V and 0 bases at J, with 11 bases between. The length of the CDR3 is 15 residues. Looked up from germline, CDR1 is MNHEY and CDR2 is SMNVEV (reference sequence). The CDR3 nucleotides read TGTGCCAGCAGTTTAATGGACAGCAGCTCCTACGAGCAGTACTTC. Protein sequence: CASSLMDSSSYEQYF.

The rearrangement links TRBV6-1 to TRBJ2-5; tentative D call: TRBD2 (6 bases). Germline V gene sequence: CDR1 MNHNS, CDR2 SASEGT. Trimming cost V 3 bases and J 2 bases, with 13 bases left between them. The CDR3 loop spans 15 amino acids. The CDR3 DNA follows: TGTGCCAGCAGTGATGCGTCAGGGACTCAAGAGACCCAGTACTTC. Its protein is CASSDASGTQETQYF.

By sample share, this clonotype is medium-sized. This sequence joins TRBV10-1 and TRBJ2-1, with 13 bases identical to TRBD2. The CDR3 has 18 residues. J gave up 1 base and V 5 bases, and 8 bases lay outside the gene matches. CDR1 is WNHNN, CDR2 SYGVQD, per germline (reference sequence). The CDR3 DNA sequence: TGCGCCAGCAGTCCCGGACTAGCGGGAGAGGGATCCTACAATGAGCAGTTCTTC. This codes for CASSPGLAGEGSYNEQFF.